Presented here are 9 T cell receptor beta chains from one specimen sequenced in a study of technical replicates of blood from a handful of donors. Sequenced by immunoSEQ multiplex PCR; TCRdb stores in-frame clones only, minus some. The sample includes some 70,000 clones, about 90% of them seen just once. The sequencing sample was made of T cells isolated from PBMCs. These receptor sequences come from a human donor in good health.

This rearrangement joins TRBV6-5 to TRBJ2-7, with D maybe TRBD2 (6 bases). The germline V and J ends were trimmed by 0 bases and 3 bases, with 9 bases remaining between them. This CDR3 is built from 14 residues. Germline CDR1 reads MNHEY; CDR2 reads SVGAGI. Here the CDR3 DNA reads TGTGCCAGCAGTTACTCGATTAGCGGCTACGAGCAGTACTTC. Its translation: CASSYSISGYEQYF.

This clone was detected only once. The chain links TRBV18 to TRBJ2-1, with 9 bases fitting TRBD2. Germline V gives CDR1 KGHSH, CDR2 LQKENI. Losses at the gene ends were 4 bases for V and 8 bases for J; bases not matched to a gene: 9. CDR3 length equals 15 residues. The CDR3: CASSLSLAGWDEQFF. In DNA, the CDR3 is TGTGCCAGCTCACTGTCGCTAGCGGGATGGGATGAGCAGTTCTTC.

The genes are TRBV11-2 and TRBJ2-7; possibly TRBD2 for D (5 bases). The CDR3 sequence is 15 residues long. V dropped 2 bases and J dropped 0 bases, with 11 bases sitting between them. The germline V gene encodes CDR1 SGHAT and CDR2 FQNNGV. CDR3: CASSLLDYLSYEQYF. The CDR3, as DNA: TGTGCCAGCAGCTTATTAGACTACCTCTCCTACGAGCAGTACTTC.

The V gene is TRBV5-1, the J gene TRBJ1-1; 8 bases align to TRBD1. CDR1 and CDR2 from the germline V gene are SGHRS and YFSETQ. The CDR3 is 14 residues long. Trimming removed 7 bases from V and 2 bases from J; junction bases left unmatched: 7. CDR3 nucleotide sequence: TGCGCCAGCTACCAAACAGGGGGTAACACTGAAGCTTTCTTT. Translated: CASYQTGGNTEAFF.

V is TRBV6-5 and J is TRBJ1-2; the D is unclear. Per the germline V gene, CDR1 is MNHEY and CDR2 is SVGAGI. Trimming removed 1 base from V and 1 base from J, with 10 bases in between. CDR3 length equals 15 residues. CDR3 in amino acids: CASSYFVGGNYGYTF. The CDR3 DNA reads TGTGCCAGCAGTTACTTCGTCGGAGGTAACTATGGCTACACCTTC.

This CDR3 is CAWSQREVYNEQFF. Here the CDR3 DNA reads TGTGCCTGGAGTCAGCGGGAGGTTTACAATGAGCAGTTCTTC. The chain carries TRBV30 and TRBJ2-1, with 9 bases that match TRBD2. The ends lost 2 bases at V and 4 bases at J; junction bases unmatched: 3. CDR1 is GTSNPN and CDR2 is SVGIG in the germline V gene (reference sequence). CDR3 size: 14 residues.

The rearrangement joins TRBV5-6 to TRBJ2-7; 9 positions match TRBD2. Germline trimming cut 4 bases from V and 2 bases from J; bases unmatched to any gene: 10. Germline loops: CDR1 SGHDT, CDR2 YYEEEE. The CDR3 is 16 amino acids. CDR3 nucleotides: TGTGCCAGCAGCGATCTAAGGATAGCGGGAGCCTACGAGCAGTACTTC. It specifies CASSDLRIAGAYEQYF.

This chain uses TRBV4-3 with TRBJ2-1; 7 bases align to TRBD1. V dropped 0 bases and J dropped 13; count of bases not matched to a gene: 6. CDR1 is LGHNA and CDR2 is YSLEER in the germline V gene. CDR3 length equals 13 residues. Here the CDR3 reads CASSQETGPLQFF. CDR3 in DNA: TGCGCCAGCAGCCAAGAGACAGGGCCCTTACAGTTCTTC.

V is TRBV28 and J is TRBJ1-2; D is uncertain. Germline CDR1 MDHEN, CDR2 SYDVKM. The CDR3 totals 14 residues. V lost 4 bases to trimming and J lost 6 bases, with 15 bases between them. CDR3 nucleotide sequence: TGTGCCAGCAGTTCTACCCCCACGGGAAATGGCTACACCTTC. Its protein product is CASSSTPTGNGYTF.